This TCR beta chain was profiled in a study of blood T cell repertoires in COVID-19. Study as a whole: From T cells, B-cell-depleted T cells, or PBMCs came the material, which was cDNA or gDNA.

In the authors' workflow: The assay estimated nucleated cells by amplifying reference gene primers. Method: immunoSEQ multiplex PCR; TCRdb's copy keeps in-frame clones and lacks some. From that table come the V and J calls and clone size; the DNA was used to work out D and trimming. The data show 200,000 to 250,000 clones, around nine tenths seen once. Patients at the Seattle site were enrolled during active infection and followed longitudinally. Sequencing input: peripheral blood. This clonotype was sampled from a man between 60 and 75 years old with COVID-19, enrolled during active disease.

CDR3 loop: CSVLGGQVSSYNEQFF. The CDR3 DNA sequence: TGCAGCGTTCTGGGGGGTCAAGTGAGCTCCTACAATGAGCAGTTCTTC. This chain connects TRBV29-1 to TRBJ2-1; maybe TRBD2 (6 bases). Trimming left V 5 bases short and J 0 bases short, with 17 bases between. Germline V lookup: CDR1 SQVTM, CDR2 ANQGSEA. This CDR3 has 16 residues.